This T cell receptor beta chain emerged from a study of cytomegalovirus exposure and HLA in healthy donors. On this clone: Its antigen is not known.

Germline V gene data show CDR1 as MNHNS and CDR2 as SASEGT. V lost 5 bases and J 6 bases, leaving 13 bases between the germline ends. CDR3 length: 14 residues. PCR used 60 Vbeta primers and 13 Jbeta primers. Data came from immunoSEQ multiplex PCR; TCRdb stores just in-frame clones and leaves some out. The sample consists of around 200,000 clones, roughly four fifths of them appearing once. Findings and caveats of the study: Reported results showed that the classifier diagnosed cytomegalovirus status with high specificity and sensitivity. For TCR beta chains, V- and J-gene trimming was later linked to a missense DCLRE1C variant. For most TCR beta V segments, an earlier analysis put the productive rate at about 87% or about 30% of the time. It was taken for granted in presence/absence analyses that sequencing depth across donors was roughly uniform.

Sequenced: PBMCs. The chain couples TRBV6-1 to TRBJ1-4; TRBD1 might be the D (5 bases). This clonotype originated in a man aged 45-60 years in good health and CMV-seronegative. CDR3 sequence (DNA): TGTGCCAGCAGTCTGGCAGGGTGGGATGAAAAACTGTTTTTT. Translation gives CASSLAGWDEKLFF.